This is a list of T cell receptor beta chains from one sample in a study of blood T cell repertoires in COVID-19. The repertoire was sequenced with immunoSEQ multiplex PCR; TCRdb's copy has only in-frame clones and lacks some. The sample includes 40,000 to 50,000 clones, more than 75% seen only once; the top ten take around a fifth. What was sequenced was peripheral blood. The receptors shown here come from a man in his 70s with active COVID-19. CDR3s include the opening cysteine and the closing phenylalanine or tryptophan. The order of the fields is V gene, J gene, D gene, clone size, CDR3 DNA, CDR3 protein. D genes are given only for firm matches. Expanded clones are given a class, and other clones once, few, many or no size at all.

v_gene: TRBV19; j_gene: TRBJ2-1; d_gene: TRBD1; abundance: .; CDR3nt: TGTGCCAGTAGTAGGGGACAGGGGAGATCCTACAATGAGCAGTTCTTC; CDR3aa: CASSRGQGRSYNEQFF
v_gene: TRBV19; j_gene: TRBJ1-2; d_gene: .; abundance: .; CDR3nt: TGTGCCAGTAGTAACGATCGGGGGGGGACTAACTATGGCTACACCTTC; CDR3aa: CASSNDRGGTNYGYTF
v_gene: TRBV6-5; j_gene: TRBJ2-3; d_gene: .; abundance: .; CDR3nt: TGTGCCAGCAGTTGGAGCGGGTTGCAGTATTTT; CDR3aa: CASSWSGLQYF
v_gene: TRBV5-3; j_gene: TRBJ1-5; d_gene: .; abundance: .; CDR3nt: TGTGCCAGAAGCCTTGGGGAGGGGGGCAAACGGCCCCAGCATTTT; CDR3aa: CARSLGEGGKRPQHF
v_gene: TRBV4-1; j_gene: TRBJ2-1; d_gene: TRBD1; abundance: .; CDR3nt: TGCGCCAGCAGCCCCCGACAGGGTTGGGGAGACAATGAGCAGTTCTTC; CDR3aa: CASSPRQGWGDNEQFF
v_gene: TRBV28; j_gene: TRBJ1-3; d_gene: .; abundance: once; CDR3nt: TGTGCCAGCACCCCCTCTGTGGCCTTTGGAAACACCATATATTTT; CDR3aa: CASTPSVAFGNTIYF
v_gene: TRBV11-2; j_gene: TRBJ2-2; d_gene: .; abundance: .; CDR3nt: TGTGCCAGCAGCTTAGTGCGGGGTTCCGGGGAGCTGTTTTTT; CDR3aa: CASSLVRGSGELFF
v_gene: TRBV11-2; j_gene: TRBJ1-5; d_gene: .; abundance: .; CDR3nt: TGTGCCAGCAGCTTGACAGACAATCAGCCCCAGCATTTT; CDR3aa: CASSLTDNQPQHF
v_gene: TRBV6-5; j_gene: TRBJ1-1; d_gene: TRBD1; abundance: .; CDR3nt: TGTGCCAGCAGATTAACAGGGGGGGTTACTGAAGCTTTCTTT; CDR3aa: CASRLTGGVTEAFF
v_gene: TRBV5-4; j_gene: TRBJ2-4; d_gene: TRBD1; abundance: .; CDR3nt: TGTGCCAGCAGCCCCGGGACAGGGATACACATTCAGTACTTC; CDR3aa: CASSPGTGIHIQYF
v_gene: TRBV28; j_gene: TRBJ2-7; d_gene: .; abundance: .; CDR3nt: TGTGCCAGCTCCCTACCGGGCTCCTACGAGCAGTACTTC; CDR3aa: CASSLPGSYEQYF
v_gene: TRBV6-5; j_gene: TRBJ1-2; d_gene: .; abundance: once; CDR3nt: TGTGCCAGCAGTTACTCGAACAGCCTATGGGGCTACACCTTC; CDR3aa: CASSYSNSLWGYTF
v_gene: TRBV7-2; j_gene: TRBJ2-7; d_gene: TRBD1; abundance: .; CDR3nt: TGTGCCAGCAGCTTACGGACAGGGACCTACGAGCAGTACTTC; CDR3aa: CASSLRTGTYEQYF
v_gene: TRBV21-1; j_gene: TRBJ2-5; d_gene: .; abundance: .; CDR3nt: TGTGCCAGCAGCAAGTTTTATCGTATCGTACGGCCCTGGCGGGATTGGTACCAAGAGACCCAGTACTTC; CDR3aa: CASSKFYRIVRPWRDWYQETQYF
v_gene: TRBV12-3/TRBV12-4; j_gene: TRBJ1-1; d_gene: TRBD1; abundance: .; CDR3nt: TGTGCCAGCAGTTTTGGACAGGGGTCTGAAGCTTTCTTT; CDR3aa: CASSFGQGSEAFF
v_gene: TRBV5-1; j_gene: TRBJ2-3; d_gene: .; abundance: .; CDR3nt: TGCGCCAGCAGCTTGGCCCCCCTACCGCGACAGAGGGGGTCCGATACGCAGTATTTT; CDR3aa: CASSLAPLPRQRGSDTQYF
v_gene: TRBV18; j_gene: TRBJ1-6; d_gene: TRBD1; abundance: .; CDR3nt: TGTGCCAGCTCACGGGGACAGGGCAATTCACCCCTCCACTTT; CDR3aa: CASSRGQGNSPLHF
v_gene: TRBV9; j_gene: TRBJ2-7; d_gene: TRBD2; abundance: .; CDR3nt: TGTGCCAGCAGCGTGAGTGAGGGGACTAGCGGGATCTACGAGCAGTACTTC; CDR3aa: CASSVSEGTSGIYEQYF
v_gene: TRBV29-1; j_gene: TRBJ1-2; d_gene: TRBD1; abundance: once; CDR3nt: TGCAGCGACGGACAGGGGGCCAATGGTGGCTACACCTTC; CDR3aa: CSDGQGANGGYTF
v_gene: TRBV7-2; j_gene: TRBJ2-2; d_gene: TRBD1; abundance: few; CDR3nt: TGTGCCAGCAGGAGGGGGCCGGGCACCGGGGAGCTGTTTTTT; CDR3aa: CASRRGPGTGELFF
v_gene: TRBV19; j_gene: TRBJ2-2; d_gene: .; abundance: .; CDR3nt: TGTGCCAGTAGTGTCACAGAAACCGGGGAGCTGTTTTTT; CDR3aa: CASSVTETGELFF
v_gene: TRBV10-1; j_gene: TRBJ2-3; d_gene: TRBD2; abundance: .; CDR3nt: TGCGCCAGCAGTGACGGGGGAGGCGGGAGCGAGCAAGATACGCAGTATTTT; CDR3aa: CASSDGGGGSEQDTQYF
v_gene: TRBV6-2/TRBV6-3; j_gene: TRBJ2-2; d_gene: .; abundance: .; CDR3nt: TGTGCCAGCCGCCAACAGGGCGTGGGCGGGGAGCTGTTTTTT; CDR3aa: CASRQQGVGGELFF
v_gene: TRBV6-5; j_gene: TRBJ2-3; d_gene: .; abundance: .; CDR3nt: TGTGCCAGCAGTTCCCGGGTAATTAGCACAGATACGCAGTATTTT; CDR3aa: CASSSRVISTDTQYF
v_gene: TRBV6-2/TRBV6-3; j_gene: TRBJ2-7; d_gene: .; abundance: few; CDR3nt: TGTGCCAGCAGCCCCGGCGGGACCGAGCAGTACTTC; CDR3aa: CASSPGGTEQYF
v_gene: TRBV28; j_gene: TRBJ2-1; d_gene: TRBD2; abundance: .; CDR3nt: TGTGCCAGCAGTAGGACTAGCTTCGGGATCAATGAGCAGTTCTTC; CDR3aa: CASSRTSFGINEQFF
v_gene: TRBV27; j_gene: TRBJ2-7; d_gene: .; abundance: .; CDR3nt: TGTGCCACCCGAGGGCCCTACGAGCAGTACTTC; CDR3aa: CATRGPYEQYF
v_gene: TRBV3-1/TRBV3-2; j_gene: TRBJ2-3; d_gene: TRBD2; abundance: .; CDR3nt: TGTGCCAGCAGCCAAACAGGACTAGCGGGGGGTGTCGCAGATACGCAGTATTTT; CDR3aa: CASSQTGLAGGVADTQYF
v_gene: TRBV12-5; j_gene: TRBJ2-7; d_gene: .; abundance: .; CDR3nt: TGTGCTAGTGGTCCTCCTTGGGAGCGCGAGTCGATCAAGCAGTACTTC; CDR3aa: CASGPPWERESIKQYF
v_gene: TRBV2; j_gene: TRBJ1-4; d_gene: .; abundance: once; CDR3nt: TGTGCCAGCAGGGAGGGACGGACCAATGAAAAACTGTTTTTT; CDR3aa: CASREGRTNEKLFF
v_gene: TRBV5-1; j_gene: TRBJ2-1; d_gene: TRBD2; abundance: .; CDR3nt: TGCGCCAGCAGCTTGGTGGGGACTAGCGGGAGCTGGGACAATGAGCAGTTCTTC; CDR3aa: CASSLVGTSGSWDNEQFF
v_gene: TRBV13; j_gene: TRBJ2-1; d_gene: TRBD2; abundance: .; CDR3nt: TGTGCCAGCAGCTTAGGCCGGGGCGGGAGGGCCGGTAGAACTGAGCAGTTCTTC; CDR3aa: CASSLGRGGRAGRTEQFF
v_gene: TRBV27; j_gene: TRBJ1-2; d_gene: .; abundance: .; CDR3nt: TGTGCCAGCAGTTTATCAGTACTTTATGGCTACACCTTC; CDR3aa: CASSLSVLYGYTF
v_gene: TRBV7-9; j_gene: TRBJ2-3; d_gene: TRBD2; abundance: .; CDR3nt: TGTGCCAGCAGCCCTAGAGGGACTAGCGGGCCTCTGGGGGATACGCAGTATTTT; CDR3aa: CASSPRGTSGPLGDTQYF
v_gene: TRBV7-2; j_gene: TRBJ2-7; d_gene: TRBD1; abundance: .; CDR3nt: TGTGCCAGCAGCATAGGATCAGGGGGACGTTACGAGCAGTACTTC; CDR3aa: CASSIGSGGRYEQYF
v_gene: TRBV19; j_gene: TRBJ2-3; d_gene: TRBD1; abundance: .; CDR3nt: TGTGCCAGTATTGGGACAGGGGTCGCAGATACGCAGTATTTT; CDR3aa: CASIGTGVADTQYF
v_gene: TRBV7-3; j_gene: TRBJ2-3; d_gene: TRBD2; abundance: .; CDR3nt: TGTGCCAGCAGCCCGCCCAAGCGGGGGGACCTAAATAGCACAGATACGCAGTATTTT; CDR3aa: CASSPPKRGDLNSTDTQYF
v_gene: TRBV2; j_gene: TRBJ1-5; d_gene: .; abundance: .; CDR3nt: TGTGCCAGCAGTCGTGACAGACGCAATCAGCCCCAGCATTTT; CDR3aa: CASSRDRRNQPQHF
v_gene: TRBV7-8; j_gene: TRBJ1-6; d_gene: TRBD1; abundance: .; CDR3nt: TGTGCCAGCAGTTCCGGGACAGGGGGAAGAAGGAATTCACCCCTCCACTTT; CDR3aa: CASSSGTGGRRNSPLHF
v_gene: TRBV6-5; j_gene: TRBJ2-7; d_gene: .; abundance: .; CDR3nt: TGTGCCAGCACTCTCCAGGGGGGTCATTCGGTGCAGTACTTC; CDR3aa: CASTLQGGHSVQYF
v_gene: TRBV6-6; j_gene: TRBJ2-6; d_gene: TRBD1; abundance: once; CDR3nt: TGTGCCAGCAGTCCCCGACAGGGTTTGGCTGGGGCCAACGTCCTGACTTTC; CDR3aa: CASSPRQGLAGANVLTF
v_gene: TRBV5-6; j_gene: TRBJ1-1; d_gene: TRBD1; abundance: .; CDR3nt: TGTGCCAGCGGAAGGGGGCCGGGGACTGAAGCTTTCTTT; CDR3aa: CASGRGPGTEAFF
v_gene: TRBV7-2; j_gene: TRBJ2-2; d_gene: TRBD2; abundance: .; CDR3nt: TGTGCCAGCAGCCCGGGACTAGCTGCGAACACCGGGGAGCTGTTTTTT; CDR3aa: CASSPGLAANTGELFF